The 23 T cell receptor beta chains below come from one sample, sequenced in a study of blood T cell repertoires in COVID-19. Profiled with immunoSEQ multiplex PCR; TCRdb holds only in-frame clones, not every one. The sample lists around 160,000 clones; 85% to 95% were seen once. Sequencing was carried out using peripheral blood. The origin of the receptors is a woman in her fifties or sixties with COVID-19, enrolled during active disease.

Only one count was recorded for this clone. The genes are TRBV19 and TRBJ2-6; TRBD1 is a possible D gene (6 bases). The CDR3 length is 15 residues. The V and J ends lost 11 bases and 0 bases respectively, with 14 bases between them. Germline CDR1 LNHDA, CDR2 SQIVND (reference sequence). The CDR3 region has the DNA TGTGCCTTGGGGACACCCCGCTCTGGGGCCAACGTCCTGACTTTC. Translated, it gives CALGTPRSGANVLTF.

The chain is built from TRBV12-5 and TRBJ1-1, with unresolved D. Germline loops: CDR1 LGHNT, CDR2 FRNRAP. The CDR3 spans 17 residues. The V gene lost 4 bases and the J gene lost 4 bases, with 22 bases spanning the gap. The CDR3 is CASGSPLRSGVGTEAFF. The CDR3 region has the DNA TGTGCTAGTGGTTCCCCTCTTCGGTCGGGAGTGGGCACTGAAGCTTTCTTT.

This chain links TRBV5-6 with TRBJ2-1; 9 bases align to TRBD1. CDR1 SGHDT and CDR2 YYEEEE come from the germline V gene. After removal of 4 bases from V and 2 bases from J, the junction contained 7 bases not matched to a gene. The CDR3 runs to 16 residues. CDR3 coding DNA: TGTGCCAGCAGCCGCGACAGGGGGGAGACCTACAATGAGCAGTTCTTC. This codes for CASSRDRGETYNEQFF.

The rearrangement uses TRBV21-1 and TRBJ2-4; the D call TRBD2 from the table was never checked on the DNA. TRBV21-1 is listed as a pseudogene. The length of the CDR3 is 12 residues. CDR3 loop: CASPANAYIQYF. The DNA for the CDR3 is TGTGCCAGCCCCGCTAATGCATACATTCAGTACTTC.

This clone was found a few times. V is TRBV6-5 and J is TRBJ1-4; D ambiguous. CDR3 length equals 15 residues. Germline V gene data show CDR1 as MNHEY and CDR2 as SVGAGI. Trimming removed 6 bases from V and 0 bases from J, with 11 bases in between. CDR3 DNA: TGTGCCAGCAGCCGGCTGGGCTCAACTAATGAAAAACTGTTTTTT. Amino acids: CASSRLGSTNEKLFF.

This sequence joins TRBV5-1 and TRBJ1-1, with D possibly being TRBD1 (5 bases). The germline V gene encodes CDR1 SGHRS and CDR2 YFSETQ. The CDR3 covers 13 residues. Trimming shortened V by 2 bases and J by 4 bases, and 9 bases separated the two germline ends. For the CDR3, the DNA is TGCGCCAGCAGCTTTTTCGGGGGCACTGAAGCTTTCTTT. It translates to CASSFFGGTEAFF.

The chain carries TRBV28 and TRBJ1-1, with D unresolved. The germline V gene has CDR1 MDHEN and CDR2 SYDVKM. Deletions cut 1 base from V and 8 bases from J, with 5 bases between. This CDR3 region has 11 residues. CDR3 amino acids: CASSLYREAFF. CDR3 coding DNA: TGTGCCAGCAGTTTATACAGAGAAGCTTTCTTT. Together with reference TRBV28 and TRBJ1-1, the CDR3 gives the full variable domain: DVKVTQSSRYLVKRTGEKVFLECVQDMDHENMFWYRQDPGLGLRLIYFSYDVKMKEKGDIPEGYSVSREKKERFSLILESASTNQTSMYLCASSLYREAFFGQGTRLTVV.

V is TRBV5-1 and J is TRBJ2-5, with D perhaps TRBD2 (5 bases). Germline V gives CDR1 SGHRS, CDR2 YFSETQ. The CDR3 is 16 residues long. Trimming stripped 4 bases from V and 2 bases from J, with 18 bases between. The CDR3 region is CASSLGSGRGQETQYF. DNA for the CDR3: TGCGCCAGCAGCCTGGGGTCTGGACGGGGACAAGAGACCCAGTACTTC.

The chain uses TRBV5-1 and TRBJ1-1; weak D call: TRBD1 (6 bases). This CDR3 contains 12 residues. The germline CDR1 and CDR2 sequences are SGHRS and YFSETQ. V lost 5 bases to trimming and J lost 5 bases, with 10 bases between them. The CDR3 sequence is CASRLQGTEAFF. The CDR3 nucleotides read TGCGCCAGCAGGCTCCAGGGGACTGAAGCTTTCTTT.

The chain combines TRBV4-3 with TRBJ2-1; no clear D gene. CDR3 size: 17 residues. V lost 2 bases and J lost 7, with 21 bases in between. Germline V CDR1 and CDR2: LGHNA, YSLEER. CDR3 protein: CASSQLGRFSDTNEQFF. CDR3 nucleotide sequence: TGCGCCAGCAGCCAATTGGGCCGGTTTTCAGATACGAATGAGCAGTTCTTC.

In DNA, the CDR3 is TGTGCCATCAGTGCCCCCCGCTCAGGGTCTGGGTACGAGCAGTACTTC. Translated, it gives CAISAPRSGSGYEQYF. The V and J genes are TRBV10-3 and TRBJ2-7, with a weak D call TRBD1 (5 bases). There are 16 residues in the CDR3. V gave up 4 bases and J gave up 4 bases, with 20 bases separating them. Germline lookup yields CDR1 ENHRY and CDR2 SYGVKD.

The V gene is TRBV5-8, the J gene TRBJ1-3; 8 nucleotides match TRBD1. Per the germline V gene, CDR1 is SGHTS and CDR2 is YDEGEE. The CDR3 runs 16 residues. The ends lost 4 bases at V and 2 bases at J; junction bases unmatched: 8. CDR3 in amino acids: CASSKTGGRTGNTIYF. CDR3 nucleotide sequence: TGTGCCAGCAGCAAAACAGGGGGAAGAACTGGAAACACCATATATTTT. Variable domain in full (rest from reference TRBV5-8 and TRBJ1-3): EAGVTQSPTHLIKTRGQQATLRCSPISGHTSVYWYQQALGLGLQFLLWYDEGEERNRGNFPPRFSGRQFPNYSSELNVNALELEDSALYLCASSKTGGRTGNTIYFGEGSWLTVV.

For the CDR3, the DNA is TGTGCCAGCAGCCAAGATACCAGGCCGACCTCCTATGGCTACACCTTC. Translating it yields CASSQDTRPTSYGYTF. The chain uses TRBV14 and TRBJ1-2, with no clear D. The CDR3 loop spans 16 amino acids. From germline, CDR1 is SGHDN and CDR2 FVKESK. Deletions cut 0 bases from V and 4 bases from J, with 15 bases between.

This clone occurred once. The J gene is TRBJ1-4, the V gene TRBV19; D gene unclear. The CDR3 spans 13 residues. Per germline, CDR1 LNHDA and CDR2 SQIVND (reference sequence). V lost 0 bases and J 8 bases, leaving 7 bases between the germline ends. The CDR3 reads CASSIDPSEKLFF. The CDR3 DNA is TGTGCCAGTAGTATAGATCCGTCCGAAAAACTGTTTTTT.

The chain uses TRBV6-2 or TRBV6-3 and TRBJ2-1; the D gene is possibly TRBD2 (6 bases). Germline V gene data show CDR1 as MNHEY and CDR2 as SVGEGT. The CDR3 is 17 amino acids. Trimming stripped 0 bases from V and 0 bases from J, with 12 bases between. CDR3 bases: TGTGCCAGCAGTTACTCCGCGGGTAGCGGCTCCTACAATGAGCAGTTCTTC. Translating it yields CASSYSAGSGSYNEQFF.

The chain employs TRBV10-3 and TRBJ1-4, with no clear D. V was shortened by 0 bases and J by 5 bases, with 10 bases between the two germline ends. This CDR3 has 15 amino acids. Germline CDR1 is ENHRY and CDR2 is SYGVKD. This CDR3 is CAISESRNYNEKLFF. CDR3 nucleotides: TGTGCCATCAGTGAGTCGAGAAACTACAATGAAAAACTGTTTTTT.

The CDR3 sequence is CASSPDRGPHLGGYTF. For the CDR3, the DNA is TGTGCCAGCAGCCCCGACAGGGGGCCCCACCTAGGAGGCTACACCTTC. The rearrangement links TRBV9 to TRBJ1-2, with TRBD1 matching 10 bases. CDR1 is SGDLS, CDR2 YYNGEE, per germline. The V and J ends lost 4 bases and 8 bases, in that order; junction bases with no gene match: 14. The length of the CDR3 is 16 residues.

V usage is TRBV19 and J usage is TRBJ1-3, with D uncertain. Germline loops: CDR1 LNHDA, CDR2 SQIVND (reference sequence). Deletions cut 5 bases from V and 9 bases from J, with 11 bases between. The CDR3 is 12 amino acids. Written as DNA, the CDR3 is TGTGCCAGTAGTCCCCTCCGGGGCACCATATATTTT. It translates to CASSPLRGTIYF.

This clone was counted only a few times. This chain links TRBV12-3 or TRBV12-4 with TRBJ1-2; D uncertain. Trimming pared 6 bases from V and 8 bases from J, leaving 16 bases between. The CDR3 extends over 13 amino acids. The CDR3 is CASSLFVIEGYTF. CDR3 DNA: TGTGCCAGCAGCCTGTTTGTGATTGAGGGCTACACCTTC.

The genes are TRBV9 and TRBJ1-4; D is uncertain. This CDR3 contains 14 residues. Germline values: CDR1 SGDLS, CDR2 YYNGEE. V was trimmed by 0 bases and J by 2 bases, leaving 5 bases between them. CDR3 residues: CASSVALTNEKLFF. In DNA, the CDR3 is TGTGCCAGCAGCGTAGCACTGACTAATGAAAAACTGTTTTTT.

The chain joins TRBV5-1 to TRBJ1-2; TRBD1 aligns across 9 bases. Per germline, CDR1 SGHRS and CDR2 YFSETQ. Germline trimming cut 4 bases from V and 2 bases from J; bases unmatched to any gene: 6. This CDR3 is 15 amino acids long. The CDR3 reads CASSVGQGHNYGYTF. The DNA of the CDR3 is TGCGCCAGCAGCGTGGGACAGGGACACAACTATGGCTACACCTTC.

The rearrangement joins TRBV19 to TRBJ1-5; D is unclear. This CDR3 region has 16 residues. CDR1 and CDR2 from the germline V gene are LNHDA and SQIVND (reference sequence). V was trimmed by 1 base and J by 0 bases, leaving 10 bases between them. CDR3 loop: CASSIVQEVSNQPQHF. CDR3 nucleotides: TGTGCCAGTAGTATAGTTCAGGAGGTTAGCAATCAGCCCCAGCATTTT.

The DNA for the CDR3 is TGCAGCGTTGAAGATGGTAATAGCGGGGGAAGGCGCAATGAGCAGTTCTTC. Translating gives CSVEDGNSGGRRNEQFF. This chain connects TRBV29-1 to TRBJ2-1, with TRBD2 matching 9 bases. CDR3 size: 17 residues. Trimming at V came to 0 bases and at J to 6 bases, leaving 12 bases not matched to a gene. Germline V gene data show CDR1 as SQVTM and CDR2 as ANQGSEA.